The 15 T cell receptor beta chains given below trace back to one sample, sequenced in a study of blood T cells in healthy people across ages. The authors ran a second PCR of about 7 to 11 cycles using a sample-barcoded 5' primer and a J-beta primer mix. TCRdb re-derived calls from the 5' RACE reads in MiXCR, one entry per CDR3 protein. This table has some 710,000 distinct CDR3 sequences, 46% appearing once. The sequenced sample was blood. The receptors come from a man older than 75 in good health.

This clonotype appeared once. The rearrangement uses TRBV28 and TRBJ2-1, with 7 nucleotides matching TRBD2. V shed 3 bases, J shed 5 bases, and the junction held 7 bases outside the gene matches. Looked up from germline, CDR1 is MDHEN and CDR2 is SYDVKM. CDR3 length: 15 amino acids. CDR3 nucleotides: TGTGCCAGCAGTTTCTTTACTAGCGCAAACAATGAGCAGTTCTTC. It encodes CASSFFTSANNEQFF. The full variable domain, rest sourced from reference TRBV28 and TRBJ2-1, is DVKVTQSSRYLVKRTGEKVFLECVQDMDHENMFWYRQDPGLGLRLIYFSYDVKMKEKGDIPEGYSVSREKKERFSLILESASTNQTSMYLCASSFFTSANNEQFFGPGTRLTVL.

V and J are TRBV5-1 and TRBJ2-1; TRBD2 aligns across 12 bases. From germline, CDR1 is SGHRS and CDR2 YFSETQ. The CDR3 extends over 17 amino acids. The V and J ends lost 4 bases and 10 bases, in that order; junction bases with no gene match: 15. The CDR3 DNA reads as TGCGCCAGCAGCCCCGGCGTGCTAGCGGGAGGGCCAGGCGAGCAGTTCTTC. Residues: CASSPGVLAGGPGEQFF.

The chain joins TRBV21-1 to TRBJ2-5; no DNA check was done on the table's D call, TRBD2. TRBV21-1 is tagged as a pseudogene. The CDR3 loop spans 17 amino acids. The CDR3 sequence: CASSKGAHGGSAETQYF. In DNA form, the CDR3 reads TGTGCCAGCAGCAAGGGTGCCCATGGCGGGAGCGCAGAGACCCAGTACTTC.

Note on this clonotype: This may arise from a read error, as a much more abundant clone is one base away. The chain couples TRBV7-2 to TRBJ2-1, with no clear D. Per the germline V gene, CDR1 is SGHTA and CDR2 is FQGNSA. CDR3 length equals 14 residues. With 7 bases removed from V and 6 bases from J, the gap between germline ends came to 16 bases. CDR3 in DNA: TGTGCCAGCATCAAGACTGGTTCAGGCAATGAGCAGTTCTTC. Its protein product is CASIKTGSGNEQFF.

The rearrangement joins TRBV29-1 to TRBJ1-1; D is perhaps TRBD1 (5 bases). Between the trimmed V and J ends, which lost 7 bases and 1 base, there was a span of 10 bases. The CDR3 extends over 12 amino acids. Germline CDR1 and CDR2: SQVTM and ANQGSEA. The CDR3 sequence is CSAGGGNTEAFF. The CDR3 DNA follows: TGCAGCGCCGGTGGGGGGAACACTGAAGCTTTCTTT.

This chain joins TRBV3-1 and TRBJ2-1, with 7 bases lining up with TRBD2. The tail of the sequence fits TRBJ2-7 better, so the J call may be wrong. There are 15 residues in the CDR3. Germline CDR1 and CDR2: LGHDT and YNNKEL (reference sequence). The CDR3: CASSQSLAAYNEQYF. The CDR3 DNA sequence: TGTGCCAGCAGCCAATCCCTAGCGGCCTACAATGAGCAGTACTTC.

This clonotype showed up just a few times. The rearrangement uses TRBV14 and TRBJ2-5; 8 bases are shared with TRBD2. Germline V gene data show CDR1 as SGHDN and CDR2 as FVKESK. The CDR3 sequence is 15 residues long. With 2 bases clipped from V and 3 bases from J, the junction kept 5 bases outside the gene matches. For the CDR3, the DNA is TGTGCCAGCAGCCAACAACTAGCGGTAAAAGAGACCCAGTACTTC. Its translation: CASSQQLAVKETQYF.

The chain recombines TRBV6-6 with TRBJ2-1; TRBD1 agrees at 9 bases. The V and J ends lost 5 bases and 10 bases, in that order; junction bases with no gene match: 9. The CDR3 has 14 residues. Germline V lookup: CDR1 MNHNY, CDR2 SVGAGI (reference sequence). CDR3 coding DNA: TGTGCCAGCAGTCCCACAGGGGGCAGCTACGAGCAGTTCTTC. Its translation is CASSPTGGSYEQFF.

The chain carries TRBV6-6 and TRBJ1-4; TRBD1 matches at 7 bases. Germline lookup yields CDR1 MNHNY and CDR2 SVGAGI (reference sequence). V trimming: 2 bases; J trimming: 3 bases; junction bases outside the gene matches: 6. The CDR3 spans 16 residues. DNA of the CDR3: TGTGCCAGCAGTTACCCTCGGGACAGCCCTAATGAAAAACTGTTTTTT. Encoded protein: CASSYPRDSPNEKLFF.

The rearrangement links TRBV10-3 to TRBJ2-3; D is unclear. Germline CDR1 and CDR2: ENHRY and SYGVKD. Trimming stripped 8 bases from V and 5 bases from J, with 8 bases between. The CDR3 runs to 11 residues. The CDR3 bases are TGTGCCATCGGAGCTGAAGATACGCAGTATTTT. This encodes CAIGAEDTQYF.

The rearrangement uses TRBV7-7 and TRBJ2-2; 8 bases are shared with TRBD1. This CDR3 is 13 amino acids long. The germline V gene encodes CDR1 SSHAT and CDR2 FNYEAQ (reference sequence). V gave up 11 bases and J gave up 5 bases; unmatched junction bases: 7. In nucleotides, the CDR3 is TGTGCCGTCACAGGGGGTAGGACCGGGGAGCTGTTTTTT. The encoded protein is CAVTGGRTGELFF.

V gene TRBV28 combines with J gene TRBJ2-1; the match to TRBD1 covers 8 bases. V lost 3 bases, J lost 0 bases, and 7 bases stayed unmatched. Germline-derived CDR1 and CDR2 are MDHEN and SYDVKM. The CDR3 has 17 amino acids. The CDR3 region is CASSLGTGYSSYNEQFF. CDR3 DNA sequence: TGTGCCAGCAGTTTGGGGACAGGATATAGCTCCTACAATGAGCAGTTCTTC.

The chain is built from TRBV5-8 and TRBJ2-1; D possibly corresponds to TRBD2 (6 bases). The CDR3 totals 16 residues. Germline assignment: CDR1 SGHTS and CDR2 YDEGEE. V was clipped by 0 bases and J by 3 bases, with 13 bases between them. The CDR3 DNA reads TGTGCCAGCAGCTTGGCCACTGGGGGGAACTACAATGAGCAGTTCTTC. Translating gives CASSLATGGNYNEQFF.

The CDR3 sequence is CSAPQSAAGEEETQYF. CDR3 DNA: TGCAGTGCTCCCCAGTCTGCGGCTGGGGAAGAAGAGACCCAGTACTTC. The chain uses TRBV20-1 and TRBJ2-5; unclear D gene. The CDR3 covers 16 residues. Per the germline V gene, CDR1 is DFQATT and CDR2 is SNEGSKA (reference sequence). Between the trimmed V and J ends, which lost 5 bases and 3 bases, there was a span of 22 bases.

Comment on this clonotype: A much larger clone differs from this one at a single base, so this may be a read error. The chain recombines TRBV20-1 with TRBJ2-1; 7 nucleotides agree with TRBD1. With the DNA end fitting TRBJ2-7 better, the J assignment may be wrong. The germline gives CDR1 DFQATT, CDR2 SNEGSKA (reference sequence). The CDR3 runs to 12 residues. CDR3 in amino acids: CGPEGQRDEQYF. For the CDR3, the DNA is TGCGGTCCTGAGGGACAGAGAGATGAGCAGTACTTC.